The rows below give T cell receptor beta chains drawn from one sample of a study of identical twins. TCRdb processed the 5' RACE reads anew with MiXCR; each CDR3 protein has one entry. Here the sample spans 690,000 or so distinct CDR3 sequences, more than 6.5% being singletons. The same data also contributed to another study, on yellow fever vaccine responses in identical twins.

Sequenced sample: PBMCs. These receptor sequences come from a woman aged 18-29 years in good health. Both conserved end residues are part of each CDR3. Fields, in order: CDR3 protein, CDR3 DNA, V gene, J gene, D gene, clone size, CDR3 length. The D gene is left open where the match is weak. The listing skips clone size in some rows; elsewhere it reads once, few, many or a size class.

CDR3aa: CANQGATYNSPLHF; CDR3nt: TGTGCCAACCAGGGGGCCACCTATAATTCACCCCTCCACTTT; v_gene: TRBV2; j_gene: TRBJ1-6; d_gene: TRBD1; abundance: few; len: 14
CDR3aa: CASNQAGQNYEQYF; CDR3nt: TGTGCCAGCAACCAAGCGGGACAGAACTACGAGCAGTACTTC; v_gene: TRBV28; j_gene: TRBJ2-7; d_gene: .; abundance: .; len: 14
CDR3aa: CASSLGSGSGQTQYF; CDR3nt: TGTGCCAGCAGCCTCGGGAGCGGCTCGGGACAGACCCAGTACTTC; v_gene: TRBV7-2; j_gene: TRBJ2-5; d_gene: .; abundance: .; len: 15
CDR3aa: CASSPSGQGVMNTEAFF; CDR3nt: TGTGCCAGCAGTCCGAGCGGCCAGGGGGTTATGAACACTGAAGCTTTCTTT; v_gene: TRBV12-3/TRBV12-4; j_gene: TRBJ1-1; d_gene: TRBD1; abundance: many; len: 17
CDR3aa: CASTWGSNYEQYF; CDR3nt: TGTGCCAGCACGTGGGGCAGCAACTACGAGCAGTACTTC; v_gene: TRBV7-9; j_gene: TRBJ2-7; d_gene: .; abundance: .; len: 13
CDR3aa: CASSLRLPREQYF; CDR3nt: TGTGCCAGCAGCTTGAGGCTCCCGCGGGAGCAGTACTTC; v_gene: TRBV5-5; j_gene: TRBJ2-7; d_gene: .; abundance: .; len: 13
CDR3aa: CASSPVSEAFF; CDR3nt: TGTGCCAGCAGCCCCGTCTCAGAAGCTTTCTTT; v_gene: TRBV12-3/TRBV12-4; j_gene: TRBJ1-1; d_gene: .; abundance: few; len: 11
CDR3aa: CASSQGHRTRSYNEQFF; CDR3nt: TGTGCCAGCAGCCAGGGGCACAGGACTCGCTCCTACAATGAGCAGTTCTTC; v_gene: TRBV3-1; j_gene: TRBJ2-1; d_gene: .; abundance: .; len: 17
CDR3aa: CASSPTGGSTDTQYF; CDR3nt: TGTGCCAGCAGCCCGACAGGGGGCTCGACAGATACGCAGTATTTT; v_gene: TRBV7-9; j_gene: TRBJ2-3; d_gene: TRBD1; abundance: many; len: 15
CDR3aa: CSASSQGGTGELFF; CDR3nt: TGCAGTGCTAGTTCGCAGGGTGGCACCGGGGAGCTGTTTTTT; v_gene: TRBV20-1; j_gene: TRBJ2-2; d_gene: .; abundance: few; len: 14
CDR3aa: CASSFKTSGPAYEQYF; CDR3nt: TGTGCCAGCAGCTTCAAGACTAGCGGACCTGCCTACGAGCAGTACTTC; v_gene: TRBV13; j_gene: TRBJ2-7; d_gene: TRBD2; abundance: .; len: 16
CDR3aa: CSARRLAGRNEQFF; CDR3nt: TGCAGTGCTAGGAGGCTAGCGGGGCGCAATGAGCAGTTCTTC; v_gene: TRBV20-1; j_gene: TRBJ2-1; d_gene: TRBD2; abundance: few; len: 14
CDR3aa: CASSQKRGLVAGELFF; CDR3nt: TGTGCCAGCAGCCAAAAGCGGGGTCTTGTCGCCGGGGAGCTGTTTTTT; v_gene: TRBV14; j_gene: TRBJ2-2; d_gene: TRBD2; abundance: .; len: 16
CDR3aa: CAISMTTGSYNEQFF; CDR3nt: TGTGCCATCAGTATGACGACAGGGTCATACAATGAGCAGTTCTTC; v_gene: TRBV10-3; j_gene: TRBJ2-1; d_gene: TRBD1; abundance: many; len: 15
CDR3aa: CASSLGPRGEETQYF; CDR3nt: TGTGCCAGCAGCTTAGGCCCTCGAGGGGAGGAGACCCAGTACTTC; v_gene: TRBV11-2; j_gene: TRBJ2-5; d_gene: .; abundance: few; len: 15
CDR3aa: CSARDLVGGVTYEQYF; CDR3nt: TGCAGTGCTAGAGATCTGGTGGGGGGCGTTACCTACGAGCAGTACTTC; v_gene: TRBV20-1; j_gene: TRBJ2-7; d_gene: .; abundance: .; len: 16
CDR3aa: CSAFRDLIAKNIQYF; CDR3nt: TGCAGTGCTTTTAGGGACCTGATAGCCAAAAACATTCAGTACTTC; v_gene: TRBV20-1; j_gene: TRBJ2-4; d_gene: .; abundance: .; len: 15
CDR3aa: CAISPGQGGETQYF; CDR3nt: TGTGCCATCAGTCCGGGACAGGGGGGAGAGACCCAGTACTTC; v_gene: TRBV10-3; j_gene: TRBJ2-5; d_gene: TRBD1; abundance: .; len: 14
CDR3aa: CASSLLRGDTDTQYF; CDR3nt: TGTGCCAGCAGCCTTCTGCGGGGGGACACAGATACGCAGTATTTT; v_gene: TRBV5-5; j_gene: TRBJ2-3; d_gene: TRBD2; abundance: few; len: 15
CDR3aa: CASSFGLAGARTKETQYF; CDR3nt: TGTGCCAGCAGCTTTGGGCTAGCGGGAGCGCGAACGAAAGAGACCCAGTACTTC; v_gene: TRBV7-2; j_gene: TRBJ2-5; d_gene: TRBD2; abundance: once; len: 18
CDR3aa: CASSFDSSPDTQYF; CDR3nt: TGTGCCAGCAGCTTCGATAGCAGCCCAGATACGCAGTATTTT; v_gene: TRBV11-2; j_gene: TRBJ2-3; d_gene: .; abundance: .; len: 14
CDR3aa: CASSLSPEIGTQYF; CDR3nt: TGTGCCAGCAGTTTATCGCCGGAAATTGGGACCCAGTACTTC; v_gene: TRBV27; j_gene: TRBJ2-5; d_gene: .; abundance: .; len: 14
CDR3aa: CASSLFSFGQNSYEQYF; CDR3nt: TGTGCCAGCAGCTTATTTTCGTTTGGTCAGAACTCCTACGAGCAGTACTTC; v_gene: TRBV7-8; j_gene: TRBJ2-7; d_gene: .; abundance: few; len: 17
CDR3aa: CASSYLGTSGNEQFF; CDR3nt: TGTGCCAGCAGTTACCTCGGGACTAGCGGCAATGAGCAGTTCTTC; v_gene: TRBV6-5; j_gene: TRBJ2-1; d_gene: TRBD2; abundance: few; len: 15
CDR3aa: CASSIGLTNTEAFF; CDR3nt: TGCGCCAGCAGCATAGGACTTACGAACACTGAAGCTTTCTTT; v_gene: TRBV5-1; j_gene: TRBJ1-1; d_gene: .; abundance: few; len: 14
CDR3aa: CASSFSLGQGDETQYF; CDR3nt: TGTGCCAGCAGCTTTTCTCTGGGACAGGGAGATGAGACCCAGTACTTC; v_gene: TRBV7-9; j_gene: TRBJ2-5; d_gene: TRBD1; abundance: .; len: 16
CDR3aa: CSAAQETQYF; CDR3nt: TGCAGCGCCGCCCAAGAGACCCAGTACTTC; v_gene: TRBV20-1; j_gene: TRBJ2-5; d_gene: .; abundance: many; len: 10
CDR3aa: CAWRQVGGLYGANVLTF; CDR3nt: TGTGCCTGGAGACAAGTGGGGGGGCTTTATGGGGCCAACGTCCTGACTTTC; v_gene: TRBV30; j_gene: TRBJ2-6; d_gene: .; abundance: .; len: 17
CDR3aa: CSATRTSVANEQFF; CDR3nt: TGCAGTGCTACCAGGACTAGCGTTGCCAATGAGCAGTTCTTC; v_gene: TRBV20-1; j_gene: TRBJ2-1; d_gene: TRBD2; abundance: few; len: 14
CDR3aa: CASSQDLAGGPTELFF; CDR3nt: TGCGCCAGCAGCCAAGATTTAGCGGGAGGGCCAACGGAGCTGTTTTTT; v_gene: TRBV4-3; j_gene: TRBJ2-2; d_gene: TRBD2; abundance: .; len: 16
CDR3aa: CATSDPNTDSNQPQHF; CDR3nt: TGTGCCACCAGTGATCCCAACACCGATAGCAATCAGCCCCAGCATTTT; v_gene: TRBV24-1; j_gene: TRBJ1-5; d_gene: .; abundance: few; len: 16